This T cell receptor beta chain originates from a study of PD-1 blockade in classical Hodgkin lymphoma. Overall study results and limits: TCR diversity in CD4+, not CD8+, cells rose significantly by C4D1. Similar baseline diversity was found in complete responders and newly diagnosed patients. Before treatment, TCR diversity in newly diagnosed patients was reportedly lower than in healthy donors.

This clone was recorded once. Its antigen is as yet unknown. Indicated time point: cycle 4 day 1 (C4D1), after 6 weeks of nivolumab. All the patients suffered relapse after autologous stem cell transplantation, and brentuximab vedotin exposure differed. Repertoires were generated with immunoSEQ multiplex PCR, while TCRdb's copy carries only in-frame clones and drops some. The sample contains about 39,000 clones, 70% to 85% of which appear only once. V shed 3 bases and J shed 8 bases, with 5 bases lying between them. Germline V lookup: CDR1 MNHNS, CDR2 SASEGT. The CDR3 runs 11 residues. The receptor's source is a human donor with classical Hodgkin lymphoma. Sequences were derived from peripheral blood mononuclear cells (PBMCs), sampled before the fourth cycle of nivolumab. The chain employs TRBV6-1 and TRBJ2-1; unclear D gene. The CDR3 DNA reads TGTGCCAGCAGTGACCTAGATGAGCAGTTCTTC. It translates to CASSDLDEQFF.